The 22 T cell receptor beta chains given below trace back to one sample, sequenced in a study of blood T cells in healthy people across ages. A J-beta primer mix and a sample-barcoded 5' primer were used in a second PCR of about 7 to 12 cycles. TCRdb re-called the 5' RACE reads with MiXCR, one entry per CDR3 protein. The data hold 1.5 million to 2 million distinct CDR3 sequences, with roughly 52% observed a single time. Sequencing was performed on blood. These receptors were collected from a woman in her forties in good health.

V and J are TRBV3-1 and TRBJ2-7; TRBD1 might be the D (5 bases). CDR1 is LGHDT, CDR2 YNNKEL, per germline (reference sequence). The CDR3 runs to 13 residues. Deletions cut 2 bases from V and 6 bases from J, with 11 bases between. CDR3 nucleotides: TGTGCCAGCAGCCAACCTACAGGCAGCGAGCAGTACTTC. Translation gives CASSQPTGSEQYF.

This clonotype has a handful of counts. This sequence joins TRBV5-1 and TRBJ1-2; D is unclear. V dropped 7 bases and J dropped 0 bases, with 13 bases sitting between them. Germline CDR1 SGHRS, CDR2 YFSETQ. The CDR3 runs to 14 residues. The CDR3 nucleotides are TGCGCCAGCCTACCGGACGGGGCTAACTATGGCTACACCTTC. This gives the protein CASLPDGANYGYTF.

The chain couples TRBV20-1 to TRBJ1-1, with 9 bases fitting TRBD1. The germline V gene encodes CDR1 DFQATT and CDR2 SNEGSKA (reference sequence). J gave up 5 bases and V 1 base, and 5 bases lay outside the gene matches. The CDR3 runs 14 residues. The CDR3 DNA sequence: TGCAGTGCTAGAGTCTGGGACAGGGCTACTGAAGCTTTCTTT. This translates into CSARVWDRATEAFF.

The J gene is TRBJ2-5, the V gene TRBV27; 9 bases map to TRBD1. V lost 5 bases to trimming and J lost 5 bases; unmatched junction nucleotides: 9. The germline V gene has CDR1 MNHEY and CDR2 SMNVEV (reference sequence). This CDR3 is 15 amino acids long. CDR3 sequence (DNA): TGTGCCAGCAGTGGCACGCGGACAGGGGCGGAGACCCAGTACTTC. It specifies CASSGTRTGAETQYF.

This clonotype was recorded only once. V and J are TRBV20-1 and TRBJ2-1; the D is unclear. This CDR3 has 11 residues. Germline V gene data show CDR1 as DFQATT and CDR2 as SNEGSKA (reference sequence). V shed 5 bases and J shed 8 bases, with 10 bases lying between them. The CDR3: CSAPGPDEQFF. In DNA form, the CDR3 reads TGCAGTGCTCCTGGACCGGATGAGCAGTTCTTC.

For the CDR3, the DNA is TGTGCCAGCAGCCCCCGGTTCCGTGAGCAGTACTTC. Translation gives CASSPRFREQYF. This chain connects TRBV5-6 to TRBJ2-5; D not resolved. The CDR3 consists of 12 residues. Germline V gene data show CDR1 as SGHDT and CDR2 as YYEEEE. V lost 4 bases, J lost 11 bases, and 15 bases lay in between.

The chain recombines TRBV6-5 with TRBJ1-5, with 8 positions matching TRBD1. V lost 4 bases and J lost 6; bases outside the gene matches: 5. This CDR3 spans 14 amino acids. Germline V gene data show CDR1 as MNHEY and CDR2 as SVGAGI. The CDR3 spells CASSWTRGRQPQHF. The CDR3 nucleotides read TGTGCCAGCAGTTGGACCAGGGGGCGTCAGCCCCAGCATTTT.

This clonotype has just a few counts. The rearrangement joins TRBV20-1 to TRBJ2-5; 8 bases line up with TRBD1. This CDR3 region has 13 residues. The trim removed 5 bases at V and 4 bases at J, leaving 6 bases unmatched. Germline V gene data show CDR1 as DFQATT and CDR2 as SNEGSKA (reference sequence). The CDR3 spells CSAHQGALETQYF. CDR3 sequence (DNA): TGCAGTGCTCACCAGGGGGCTCTAGAGACCCAGTACTTC.

V is TRBV20-1 and J is TRBJ1-4; 7 bases are a match to TRBD1. The V segment lost 6 bases and the J segment 0 bases; nucleotides outside the gene matches: 7. Germline CDR1 is DFQATT and CDR2 is SNEGSKA (reference sequence). The CDR3 runs to 15 residues. The CDR3 is CSARDSFATNEKLFF. CDR3 sequence (DNA): TGCAGTGCCAGGGACAGCTTTGCAACTAATGAAAAACTGTTTTTT.

This sequence joins TRBV10-3 and TRBJ2-1; D might be TRBD1 (8 bases). The CDR3 loop spans 15 amino acids. CDR1 is ENHRY, CDR2 SYGVKD, per germline. Trimming shortened V by 7 bases and J by 1 base, and 14 bases separated the two germline ends. The CDR3 region is CAIMGGDRSYNEQFF. The DNA for the CDR3 is TGTGCCATCATGGGAGGGGACAGGTCCTACAATGAGCAGTTCTTC.

This clonotype was found once. The chain employs TRBV7-9 and TRBJ1-1; D ambiguous. The germline V gene has CDR1 SEHNR and CDR2 FQNEAQ (reference sequence). Trimming took off 5 bases at V and 8 bases at J, with 12 bases between the two ends. CDR3 size: 12 residues. The chain's CDR3 is CASSLYDREAFF. The CDR3 coding sequence is TGTGCCAGCAGCCTTTACGACCGAGAAGCTTTCTTT.

The sample holds many counts of this clonotype. The J gene is TRBJ2-5, the V gene TRBV6-5, with D perhaps matching TRBD2 (6 bases). CDR1 MNHEY and CDR2 SVGAGI come from the germline V gene. The CDR3 consists of 16 residues. V dropped 6 bases and J dropped 2 bases, with 19 bases sitting between them. Written as DNA, the CDR3 is TGTGCCAGCAGACACTCCCTTAAACTAGCACAAGAGACCCAGTACTTC. Translating gives CASRHSLKLAQETQYF.

This rearrangement joins TRBV11-2 to TRBJ2-5, with D unclear. CDR3 length: 12 amino acids. The germline CDR1 and CDR2 sequences are SGHAT and FQNNGV. Trimming left V 5 bases short and J 3 bases short, with 7 bases between. DNA for the CDR3: TGTGCCAGCAGCCGGATTGAAGAGACCCAGTACTTC. Its translation: CASSRIEETQYF.

The rearrangement links TRBV7-6 to TRBJ2-5; TRBD1 aligns across 10 bases. The ends lost 3 bases at V and 4 bases at J; junction bases unmatched: 8. Germline CDR1 reads SGHVS; CDR2 reads FNYEAQ. The CDR3 has 16 amino acids. The CDR3 is CASSLGQGPDRETQYF. The CDR3 DNA reads TGTGCCAGCAGCTTGGGACAGGGGCCCGATAGAGAGACCCAGTACTTC.

This clonotype was counted many times. The chain carries TRBV6-6 and TRBJ2-1; tentatively, D is TRBD1 (5 bases). V lost 4 bases to trimming and J lost 3 bases, with 10 bases between them. Germline lookup yields CDR1 MNHNY and CDR2 SVGAGI (reference sequence). The CDR3 is made up of 14 amino acids. CDR3 amino acids: CASSSTGSYNEQFF. CDR3 bases: TGTGCCAGCAGTTCCACAGGTAGCTACAATGAGCAGTTCTTC.

This chain connects TRBV20-1 to TRBJ2-1; D is unclear. Per germline, CDR1 DFQATT and CDR2 SNEGSKA (reference sequence). The CDR3 length is 13 residues. CDR3 DNA: TGCAGCCAGAGCACCTACTCCTACAATGAGCAGTTCTTC. Its translation is CSQSTYSYNEQFF.

This chain joins TRBV9 and TRBJ2-1; no clear D. This CDR3 has 14 residues. Trimming removed 0 bases from V and 12 bases from J, with 16 bases in between. The germline V gene has CDR1 SGDLS and CDR2 YYNGEE. CDR3 nucleotides: TGTGCCAGCAGCGTAGACTGGTCTGGCCACGGGCAGTTCTTC. This codes for CASSVDWSGHGQFF.

This clonotype was counted a few times. V is TRBV10-3 and J is TRBJ1-4; D not resolved. Trimming shortened V by 3 bases and J by 6 bases, and 11 bases separated the two germline ends. The CDR3 extends over 14 amino acids. Germline values: CDR1 ENHRY, CDR2 SYGVKD. CDR3 protein: CAISDLGRDEKLFF. Written as DNA, the CDR3 is TGTGCCATCAGTGACCTTGGACGGGATGAAAAACTGTTTTTT.

The V call is TRBV9, the J call TRBJ2-7; TRBD1 matches at 7 bases. CDR1 is SGDLS, CDR2 YYNGEE, per germline. The CDR3 is made up of 15 amino acids. Unmatched junction bases numbered 5, after V lost 2 bases and J lost 0 bases. CDR3 DNA: TGTGCCAGCAGCGTCGGGACAGCGCTCTCCTACGAGCAGTACTTC. Amino acid sequence: CASSVGTALSYEQYF.

This clonotype has a single count. The CDR3 spells CASSVEPDGNTEAFF. DNA for the CDR3: TGTGCCAGCAGCGTAGAGCCGGACGGAAACACTGAAGCTTTCTTT. The chain combines TRBV9 with TRBJ1-1; D unresolved. Germline V CDR1 and CDR2: SGDLS, YYNGEE. CDR3 length: 15 residues. V lost 0 bases, J lost 2 bases, and 11 bases lay in between.

In its sample, this clonotype was seen a few times. The chain links TRBV5-8 to TRBJ2-5, with unresolved D. Trimming shortened V by 4 bases and J by 2 bases, and 12 bases separated the two germline ends. This CDR3 has 14 residues. Germline lookup yields CDR1 SGHTS and CDR2 YDEGEE. The CDR3 spells CASSVDGQQETQYF. The CDR3 coding sequence is TGTGCCAGCAGCGTCGACGGGCAGCAAGAGACCCAGTACTTC.

This chain connects TRBV7-2 to TRBJ2-1, with 9 bases that match TRBD2. With V trimmed by 3 bases and J by 13 bases, 16 bases remained unmatched. This CDR3 region has 16 residues. Germline CDR1 and CDR2: SGHTA and FQGNSA. The CDR3 region has the DNA TGTGCCAGCAGCTTCGTGGCGGGGGGGCCTCTGGAGACCCAGTTCTTC. Translating it yields CASSFVAGGPLETQFF.